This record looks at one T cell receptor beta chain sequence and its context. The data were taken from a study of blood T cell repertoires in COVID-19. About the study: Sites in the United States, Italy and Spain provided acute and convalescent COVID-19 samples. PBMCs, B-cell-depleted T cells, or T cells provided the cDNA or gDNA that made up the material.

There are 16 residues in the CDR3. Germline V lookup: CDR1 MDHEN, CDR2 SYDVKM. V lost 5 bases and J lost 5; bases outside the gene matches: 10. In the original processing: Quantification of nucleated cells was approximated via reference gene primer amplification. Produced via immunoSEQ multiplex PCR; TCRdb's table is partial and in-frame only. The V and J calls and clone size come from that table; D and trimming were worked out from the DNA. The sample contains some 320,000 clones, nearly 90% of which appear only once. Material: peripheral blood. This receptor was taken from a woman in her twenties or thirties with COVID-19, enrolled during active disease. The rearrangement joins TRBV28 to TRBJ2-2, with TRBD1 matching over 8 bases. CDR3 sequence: CASSRQGQADTGELFF. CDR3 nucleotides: TGTGCCAGCAGTAGACAGGGACAGGCGGATACCGGGGAGCTGTTTTTT. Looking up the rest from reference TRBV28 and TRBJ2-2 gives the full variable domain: DVKVTQSSRYLVKRTGEKVFLECVQDMDHENMFWYRQDPGLGLRLIYFSYDVKMKEKGDIPEGYSVSREKKERFSLILESASTNQTSMYLCASSRQGQADTGELFFGEGSRLTVL.